A single sample is the source of the 31 T cell receptor beta chains below, sequenced in a study of cytomegalovirus exposure and HLA in healthy donors. Profiled with immunoSEQ multiplex PCR; TCRdb holds only in-frame clones, not every one. The repertoire holds fewer than 120,000 clones, with around 90% as singletons. Material for sequencing was PBMCs. Receptors were obtained from a woman between 18 and 29 years old in good health and CMV-seronegative.

The rearrangement uses TRBV28 and TRBJ2-7; perhaps TRBD1 as D (5 bases). The CDR3 is 13 amino acids. V lost 4 bases and J lost 2, with 9 bases in between. Germline V gene data show CDR1 as MDHEN and CDR2 as SYDVKM. The CDR3 protein is CASSWGTTYEQYF. The CDR3 nucleotides read TGTGCCAGCAGTTGGGGCACAACCTACGAGCAGTACTTC.

The chain couples TRBV4-3 to TRBJ2-3; D may be TRBD2 (6 bases). Trimming stripped 3 bases from V and 3 bases from J, with 16 bases between. The germline V gene has CDR1 LGHNA and CDR2 YSLEER. The CDR3 is 16 residues long. CDR3 nucleotides: TGCGCCAGCAGCCAGGATGCCGGGAGAGGTACAGATACGCAGTATTTT. It encodes CASSQDAGRGTDTQYF.

This CDR3 is CATLSRTGEQYF. The CDR3 DNA reads TGTGCCACTTTGAGCAGGACTGGCGAGCAGTACTTC. The genes are TRBV27 and TRBJ2-7, with a possible D match to TRBD2 (5 bases). This CDR3 has 12 amino acids. V gave up 10 bases and J gave up 6 bases, with 16 bases separating them. CDR1 and CDR2 from the germline V gene are MNHEY and SMNVEV (reference sequence).

V and J are TRBV15 and TRBJ2-7; 9 bases match TRBD1. Germline-derived CDR1 and CDR2 are LNHNV and YYDKDF (reference sequence). V trimming: 0 bases; J trimming: 6 bases; junction bases outside the gene matches: 6. This CDR3 has 15 residues. CDR3 protein: CATSRDQQGAGEQYF. For the CDR3, the DNA is TGTGCCACCAGCAGAGATCAACAGGGGGCTGGCGAGCAGTACTTC. Looking up the rest from reference TRBV15 and TRBJ2-7 gives the full variable domain: DAMVIQNPRYQVTQFGKPVTLSCSQTLNHNVMYWYQQKSSQAPKLLFHYYDKDFNNEADTPDNFQSRRPNTSFCFLDIRSPGLGDTAMYLCATSRDQQGAGEQYFGPGTRLTVT.

The V call is TRBV4-2, the J call TRBJ2-7; 9 bases align to TRBD2. Germline V gene sequence: CDR1 LGHNA, CDR2 YNFKEQ. The ends lost 0 bases at V and 7 bases at J; junction bases unmatched: 10. The CDR3 sequence is 16 residues long. The CDR3 sequence is CASSQDGAGGPEEQYF. CDR3 DNA: TGTGCCAGCAGCCAAGATGGGGCGGGGGGGCCAGAGGAGCAGTACTTC.

The chain carries TRBV7-2 and TRBJ2-7; 8 nucleotides line up with TRBD2. Germline trimming cut 1 base from V and 10 bases from J; bases unmatched to any gene: 6. Looked up from germline, CDR1 is SGHTA and CDR2 is FQGNSA. The CDR3 spans 13 residues. The CDR3 here is CASSLERGGLQYF. CDR3 nucleotides: TGTGCCAGCAGCTTAGAACGGGGGGGACTACAGTACTTC. Based on the CDR3 plus reference TRBV7-2 and TRBJ2-7, the full variable domain is GAGVSQSPSNKVTEKGKDVELRCDPISGHTALYWYRQSLGQGLEFLIYFQGNSAPDKSGLPSDRFSAERTGGSVSTLTIQRTQQEDSAVYLCASSLERGGLQYFGPGTRLTVT.

The chain has TRBV28 and TRBJ2-7, with D possibly being TRBD1 (6 bases). This CDR3 spans 14 amino acids. With 4 bases removed from V and 0 bases from J, the gap between germline ends came to 10 bases. Germline CDR1 is MDHEN and CDR2 is SYDVKM. The CDR3: CASSSGTLSYEQYF. The CDR3 bases are TGTGCCAGCAGTTCAGGGACACTCTCCTACGAGCAGTACTTC.

V is TRBV5-4 and J is TRBJ2-2; 9 bases agree with TRBD2. The germline gives CDR1 SGHNT, CDR2 YYREEE (reference sequence). Trimming removed 3 bases from V and 4 bases from J; junction bases left unmatched: 1. This CDR3 comprises 14 residues. In nucleotides, the CDR3 is TGTGCCAGCAGCTCGACTAGCGGCACCGGGGAGCTGTTTTTT. Protein: CASSSTSGTGELFF. Full variable domain (missing parts from reference TRBV5-4 and TRBJ2-2): ETGVTQSPTHLIKTRGQQVTLRCSSQSGHNTVSWYQQALGQGPQFIFQYYREEENGRGNFPPRFSGLQFPNYSSELNVNALELDDSALYLCASSSTSGTGELFFGEGSRLTVL.

This clone was counted only a few times. The J gene is TRBJ2-7, the V gene TRBV10-3; TRBD1 aligns across 8 bases. Germline values: CDR1 ENHRY, CDR2 SYGVKD. The CDR3 is 14 residues long. The V gene end was trimmed by 6 bases and the J gene end by 5 bases; junction bases not matched to a gene: 9. CDR3 sequence: CAIRSGQGQDEQYF. The CDR3 DNA reads as TGTGCCATCAGGTCAGGACAGGGCCAGGACGAGCAGTACTTC.

V gene TRBV6-5 combines with J gene TRBJ2-7; D is unclear. V lost 0 bases and J 7 bases, leaving 10 bases between the germline ends. Germline CDR1 and CDR2: MNHEY and SVGAGI. This CDR3 spans 13 amino acids. CDR3 in DNA: TGTGCCAGCAGTTACTCGCGGATTGAGGAGCAGTACTTC. Its translation: CASSYSRIEEQYF.

The chain is built from TRBV7-2 and TRBJ2-7; no definite D call. The V gene lost 5 bases and the J gene lost 2 bases, with 13 bases spanning the gap. In germline, CDR1 is SGHTA, CDR2 FQGNSA. There are 14 residues in the CDR3. The DNA of the CDR3 is TGTGCCAGCAGCCAATACACCAAGACCTACGAGCAGTACTTC. The encoded protein is CASSQYTKTYEQYF. The variable domain in full, with the rest retrieved from reference TRBV7-2 and TRBJ2-7, is GAGVSQSPSNKVTEKGKDVELRCDPISGHTALYWYRQSLGQGLEFLIYFQGNSAPDKSGLPSDRFSAERTGGSVSTLTIQRTQQEDSAVYLCASSQYTKTYEQYFGPGTRLTVT.

This chain uses TRBV7-6 with TRBJ2-7; D is perhaps TRBD2 (6 bases). The CDR3 sequence is 14 residues long. The germline gives CDR1 SGHVS, CDR2 FNYEAQ. The V and J ends lost 7 bases and 7 bases respectively, with 20 bases between them. CDR3 coding DNA: TGTGCCAGCAACGGCGGCTCAATTGGGGGGGAGCAGTACTTC. This encodes CASNGGSIGGEQYF.

The rearrangement joins TRBV6-1 to TRBJ1-2; unclear D gene. Trimming shortened V by 10 bases and J by 4 bases, and 22 bases separated the two germline ends. Germline CDR1 and CDR2: MNHNS and SASEGT. The CDR3 spans 15 residues. CDR3 in amino acids: CATTGSEGEIYGYTF. The CDR3 bases are TGTGCCACCACCGGAAGTGAGGGAGAAATCTATGGCTACACCTTC.

The V and J genes are TRBV30 and TRBJ2-1; the D gene is possibly TRBD1 (5 bases). V shed 5 bases and J shed 9 bases, with 8 bases lying between them. CDR3 length equals 10 residues. The germline CDR1 and CDR2 sequences are GTSNPN and SVGIG (reference sequence). The CDR3 DNA reads as TGTGCCTGGGCTAGGGGTGAGCAGTTCTTC. Translation: CAWARGEQFF. Looking up the rest from reference TRBV30 and TRBJ2-1 gives the full variable domain: SQTIHQWPATLVQPVGSPLSLECTVEGTSNPNLYWYRQAAGRGLQLLFYSVGIGQISSEVPQNLSASRPQDRQFILSSKKLLLSDSGFYLCAWARGEQFFGPGTRLTVL.

The V and J genes are TRBV19 and TRBJ2-2; TRBD1 might be the D (6 bases). V was cut by 8 bases and J by 2 bases, with 9 bases left in between. The CDR3 length is 13 residues. Germline V gene sequence: CDR1 LNHDA, CDR2 SQIVND (reference sequence). This CDR3 is CASLRGNTGELFF. DNA of the CDR3: TGTGCCAGTCTCAGGGGAAACACCGGGGAGCTGTTTTTT. Drawing the rest from reference TRBV19 and TRBJ2-2, the complete variable domain is DGGITQSPKYLFRKEGQNVTLSCEQNLNHDAMYWYRQDPGQGLRLIYYSQIVNDFQKGDIAEGYSVSREKKESFPLTVTSAQKNPTAFYLCASLRGNTGELFFGEGSRLTVL.

This clone was seen once. V is TRBV27 and J is TRBJ1-1; 8 nucleotides align to TRBD1. Germline V lookup: CDR1 MNHEY, CDR2 SMNVEV (reference sequence). V lost 5 bases to trimming and J lost 5 bases; unmatched junction nucleotides: 10. The CDR3 extends over 15 amino acids. The CDR3 DNA reads as TGTGCCAGCAGTCAAAGACCCAGGGGGCGAACTGAAGCTTTCTTT. This gives the protein CASSQRPRGRTEAFF.

The CDR3 DNA reads as TGTGCCAGCAGTGAGTGGCGGCCCCCGTCGACAGATACGCAGTATTTT. Translation gives CASSEWRPPSTDTQYF. J is TRBJ2-3 and V is TRBV6-1, with no clear D. CDR1 is MNHNS and CDR2 is SASEGT in the germline V gene. This CDR3 has 16 amino acids. Trimming cost V 3 bases and J 3 bases, with 16 bases left between them.

The chain combines TRBV13 with TRBJ2-7; 7 nucleotides match TRBD1. This CDR3 contains 15 residues. V lost 4 bases and J lost 2; bases outside the gene matches: 8. Looked up from germline, CDR1 is PRHDT and CDR2 is FYEKMQ (reference sequence). The CDR3 DNA reads TGTGCCAGCAGCTCCCGACAGGGTAGCCCCTACGAGCAGTACTTC. Amino acids: CASSSRQGSPYEQYF.

The chain couples TRBV6-5 to TRBJ2-1; possibly TRBD2 for D (5 bases). Trimming cost V 7 bases and J 9 bases, with 10 bases left between them. CDR3 size: 11 residues. Germline V lookup: CDR1 MNHEY, CDR2 SVGAGI. The CDR3 loop reads CASNGGGEQFF. In DNA form, the CDR3 reads TGTGCCAGCAACGGAGGTGGTGAGCAGTTCTTC.

DNA for the CDR3: TGTGCCAGCAGCTCAGACAGGTTCTCCACAGATACGCAGTATTTT. It specifies CASSSDRFSTDTQYF. The V and J genes are TRBV9 and TRBJ2-3; a possible D gene is TRBD1 (6 bases). Trimming removed 4 bases from V and 2 bases from J, with 14 bases in between. Germline V CDR1 and CDR2: SGDLS, YYNGEE. The CDR3 runs to 15 residues.

V usage is TRBV4-2 and J usage is TRBJ1-1, with 10 bases matching TRBD1. Germline-derived CDR1 and CDR2 are LGHNA and YNFKEQ. J gave up 5 bases and V 3 bases, and 9 bases lay outside the gene matches. CDR3 size: 16 residues. CDR3 sequence: CASSQTGTGAVTEAFF. CDR3 DNA: TGTGCCAGCAGCCAGACCGGGACAGGGGCGGTGACTGAAGCTTTCTTT.

The V call is TRBV28, the J call TRBJ1-2, with 8 bases lining up with TRBD1. The CDR3 totals 13 residues. Looked up from germline, CDR1 is MDHEN and CDR2 is SYDVKM. Unmatched junction bases numbered 6, after V lost 8 bases and J lost 4 bases. CDR3 sequence (DNA): TGTGCCAGCCTCAGGGGGCGGGGCTATGGCTACACCTTC. Its protein product is CASLRGRGYGYTF.

The gene calls are TRBV6-4 and TRBJ2-3; TRBD2 agrees at 9 bases. The ends lost 3 bases at V and 4 bases at J; junction bases unmatched: 2. The CDR3 length is 14 residues. Germline V gives CDR1 MRHNA, CDR2 SNTAGT. CDR3 in DNA: TGTGCCAGCAGTGAGCGGGGGGGCCCAGATACGCAGTATTTT. Amino acid sequence: CASSERGGPDTQYF.

The V gene is TRBV5-6, the J gene TRBJ1-1, with 7 positions matching TRBD1. Germline trimming cut 7 bases from V and 1 base from J; bases unmatched to any gene: 7. Germline V gene data show CDR1 as SGHDT and CDR2 as YYEEEE. The CDR3 loop spans 14 amino acids. In DNA, the CDR3 is TGTGCCAGCGGAAAGGACAGGCGGAACACTGAAGCTTTCTTT. It is translated as CASGKDRRNTEAFF.

The rearrangement links TRBV2 to TRBJ2-4; TRBD1 is a possible D gene (7 bases). The V gene's germline CDR1 is SNHLY and CDR2 FYNNEI. The CDR3 loop spans 16 amino acids. Between the trimmed V and J ends, which lost 8 bases and 0 bases, there was a span of 17 bases. Here the CDR3 reads CASQTGRTLAKNIQYF. The CDR3 nucleotides are TGTGCCAGCCAGACAGGGAGGACTCTAGCCAAAAACATTCAGTACTTC.

This chain joins TRBV27 and TRBJ2-1; 10 bases align to TRBD2. CDR1 and CDR2 (germline): MNHEY, SMNVEV (reference sequence). This CDR3 has 16 amino acids. V was clipped by 5 bases and J by 7 bases; unmatched bases: 11. Here the CDR3 DNA reads TGTGCCAGCAGTCCCCCCCTAGCGGGAGTTAGGAATGAGCAGTTCTTC. Translation gives CASSPPLAGVRNEQFF.

The rearrangement joins TRBV9 to TRBJ1-1, with TRBD1 as a possible D gene (6 bases). Germline CDR1 and CDR2: SGDLS and YYNGEE. V dropped 4 bases and J dropped 6 bases, with 10 bases sitting between them. The CDR3 length is 12 residues. The CDR3 loop reads CASSNQGPEAFF. CDR3 coding DNA: TGTGCCAGCAGCAATCAGGGGCCTGAAGCTTTCTTT.

A note on this clone: With a much larger clone just one base away, this may be a read error. Other DNA sequences in the sample encode the same CDR3. The V call is TRBV7-9, the J call TRBJ1-1; no reliable D call. V was cut by 5 bases and J by 0 bases, with 7 bases left in between. The V gene's germline CDR1 is SEHNR and CDR2 FQNEAQ (reference sequence). CDR3 size: 13 residues. The chain's CDR3 is CASSLDMNTEAFF. In DNA form, the CDR3 reads TGTGCCAGCAGCCTCGACATGAACACTGAAGCTTTCTTT.

The chain joins TRBV25-1 to TRBJ1-4; D is perhaps TRBD1 (5 bases). Germline CDR1 is MGHDK and CDR2 is SYGVNS. Trimming left V 1 base short and J 8 bases short, with 17 bases between. CDR3 length: 16 residues. The CDR3 reads CASSESKTGSREKLFF. The CDR3 nucleotides read TGTGCCAGCAGTGAATCGAAAACAGGCTCCCGGGAAAAACTGTTTTTT.

The rearrangement uses TRBV4-3 and TRBJ2-1; 15 nucleotides line up with TRBD2. CDR1 and CDR2 from the germline V gene are LGHNA and YSLEER. This CDR3 region has 15 residues. The junction had 4 bases not matched to a gene; V was cut back by 4 bases and J by 9 bases. Written as DNA, the CDR3 is TGCGCCAGCAGCCCTGGACTAGCGGGGGGGAGTGAGCAGTTCTTC. Translating it yields CASSPGLAGGSEQFF.

V is TRBV19 and J is TRBJ2-7, with 7 bases identical to TRBD2. CDR1 is LNHDA and CDR2 is SQIVND in the germline V gene (reference sequence). The V and J ends lost 6 bases and 2 bases, in that order; junction bases with no gene match: 7. This CDR3 contains 14 residues. CDR3: CASSLTAGAYEQYF. CDR3 nucleotide sequence: TGTGCCAGTAGCCTGACCGCGGGGGCCTACGAGCAGTACTTC. Full variable domain (remainder filled in from reference TRBV19 and TRBJ2-7): DGGITQSPKYLFRKEGQNVTLSCEQNLNHDAMYWYRQDPGQGLRLIYYSQIVNDFQKGDIAEGYSVSREKKESFPLTVTSAQKNPTAFYLCASSLTAGAYEQYFGPGTRLTVT.